This T cell receptor (beta chain) was observed in a study of human T cells and chemical hapten exposure (dated by TCRdb to the early 2020s). Study-wide context: For sensitization, 2% DPC in acetone was applied to a 2 cm by 2 cm area of upper inner arm skin. Throughout the approximately 25-week study period, patients were also given weekly therapeutic DPC doses on the scalp. Patch testing was performed on the upper back with Finn chambers containing 0.01% DPC, and the patch tests were scored after 6 days according to International Contact Dermatitis Research Group standards. Most of the patients in the cohort were female, and the cohort covered alopecia areata with under or over 50% scalp involvement, alopecia totalis and alopecia universalis. Libraries were pooled for sequencing, and per-sample TCR yields varied mainly because of small differences in library volumes within the pool. Peripheral blood TCR repertoire changes were tracked in vivo in alopecia patients during primary and secondary sensitization to the hapten diphenylcyclopropenone (DPC). Patient blood was sampled pre-sensitization (week 0) and at 2, 6 and about 24 weeks after DPC sensitization. Blood for TCR sequencing was provided by twenty-nine alopecia patients at one to four time points (pre-sensitization, 2, 6 and 24 weeks). What the authors observed across the whole study: No change with DPC sensitization was found in the number of TCRs above 1 in 1000 frequency, and no evidence of global repertoire structure alterations was found. Expanded TCRs formed significantly more large CDR3 similarity clusters than pre-sensitization or healthy control sets, consistent with antigen-driven responses. Because every patient had alopecia, a presumed autoimmune disease, the patients' immune response might differ from that of healthy individuals. After repeated subsampling, changes were observed in the strength of the expansion versus patch-test correlation and in the threshold at which the correlation became significant. Patch test score correlated positively with the number of PT1 expanded TCRs, reaching significance at thresholds 8, 16 and 32 but not at 4.

Reading from cysteine to phenylalanine, the CDR3 counts 13 amino acids. The DNA shown is the 39-base CDR3, in frame from base 1. CDR1 and CDR2, per the germline V gene (reference sequence), are MNHEY and SMNVEV. The junction shows trimming of 0 bases on V and 10 bases on J, plus 10 bases between the germline ends. Libraries were made using RACE. Sequenced using a NextSeq 500. During library preparation, unique molecular identifiers were attached to individual cDNA molecules so that TCRs could be counted in a quantitative, reproducible way. For every blood RNA sample, sequencing covered both the TCR alpha and TCR beta chains. Processing in the source paper ran as follows. A median of roughly 99,000 TCRs per sample was observed, with a range of about 23,224 to 750,000. V, J and CDR3 annotation of the TCR reads was carried out using the Decombinator software suite. For the PS versus PT1 abundance plots, all samples were subsampled to the same number of TCRs (28,000). Expanded TCRs were defined as absent before sensitization and observed at least eight times at the 2-week time point. The public reads were reanalyzed by TCRdb: fastp trimming at Q25, MiXCR alignment, in-frame beta chains only. Every entry covers one CDR3 protein and lists the most common genes and DNA from its rows. TCRdb's processing, not the authors', yielded these V and J calls. The sample records tens of thousands of distinct CDR3 sequences, approximately 9.9% of which are singletons. In total, the top ten clones hold more than 2% of the sample.

Per the publication, the time point label means: patch test 2, 6 weeks after DPC sensitization. This specimen's treatment or condition label, per the study, means: therapeutic diphenylcyclopropenone sensitization with weekly scalp DPC. At each patch-test visit, blood was drawn before the patch test was applied. Patients were considered eligible if aged 18 to 70, diagnosed with alopecia and deemed suitable for DPC therapy, and patients were excluded if pregnant. Total RNA was extracted from unfractionated whole blood collected in Tempus Blood RNA tubes. Only a few counts were recorded for this clonotype. The antigen this receptor binds is unknown. No quality values exist for individual bases; no much larger clone is one base distant.

The clonotype originates from a man aged 40-55 years with alopecia areata. Some clones in this sample may be carry-over from other donors' samples. The chain is assembled from TRBV27 and TRBJ2-1; the D gene lacks a confident call. The specimen was whole blood, collected in connection with sensitization to the hapten diphenylcyclopropenone (DPC). The DNA sequence is TGTGCCAGCAGTTTATCTTTTTACCGGGAGCAGTTCTTC. It is translated as CASSLSFYREQFF.